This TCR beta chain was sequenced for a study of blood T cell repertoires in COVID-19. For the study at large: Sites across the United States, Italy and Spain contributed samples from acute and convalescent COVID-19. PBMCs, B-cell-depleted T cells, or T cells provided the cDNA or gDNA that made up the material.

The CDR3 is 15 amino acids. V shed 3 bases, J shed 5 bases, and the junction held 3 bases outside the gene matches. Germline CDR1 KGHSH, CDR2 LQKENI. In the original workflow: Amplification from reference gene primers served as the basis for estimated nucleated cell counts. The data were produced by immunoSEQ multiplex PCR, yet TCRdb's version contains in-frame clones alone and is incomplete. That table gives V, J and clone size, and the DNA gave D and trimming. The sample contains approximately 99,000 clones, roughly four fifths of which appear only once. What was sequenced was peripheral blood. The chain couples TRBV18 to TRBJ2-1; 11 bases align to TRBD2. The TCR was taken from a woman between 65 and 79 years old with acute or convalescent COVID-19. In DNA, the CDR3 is TGTGCCAGCTCACCGACTAGCGGGGTGAACAATGAGCAGTTCTTC. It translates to CASSPTSGVNNEQFF.